This T cell receptor (beta chain) is drawn from a study of shared clonotypes between healthy human individuals. Some clones are missing from TCRdb's copy, which holds only in-frame ones; the method was immunoSEQ multiplex PCR. The sample carries hundreds of thousands of clones, around 67% recorded once. CDR1 is LGHNA and CDR2 is YSLEER in the germline V gene. The CDR3 contains 14 residues. The V end was cut by 0 bases, the J end by 6 bases, with 12 bases between. A note on this clone: Its cognate antigen is unknown.

Whole-study findings and limits: Naive subsets tended to show greater estimated richness than memory subsets.

The receptor's source is a man between 25 and 39 years old in good health. The chain combines TRBV4-3 with TRBJ2-7, with D tentatively TRBD2 (5 bases). The sequenced sample was memory CD4+ T cells sorted from blood. This sample's subset: CD45RA-negative fraction. The CDR3 spells CASSQDRRVSEQYF. CDR3 sequence (DNA): TGCGCCAGCAGCCAAGATCGGCGGGTAAGCGAGCAGTACTTC.